The rows below give T cell receptor beta chains drawn from one sample of a study of beta chain features in type 1 diabetes. The repertoire was sequenced with immunoSEQ multiplex PCR; TCRdb's copy has only in-frame clones and lacks some. The table lists under 850,000 clones, around 15% of them singletons. The specimen sequenced was naive CD4+ T cells from blood. The receptors originated from a man between 18 and 29 years old with type 1 diabetes. Both conserved end residues are part of each CDR3. The order of the fields is clone size, J gene, V gene, D gene, CDR3 DNA, CDR3 protein. The D gene is left open where the match is weak. For some rows the clone size is stated as once, few or many, or as a class when expanded; others skip it.

>NA|TRBJ1-1|TRBV5-1|NA
TGCGCCAGCAGCTTGGAAGGGTTGAACACTGAAGCTTTCTTT
CASSLEGLNTEAFF
>NA|TRBJ2-5|TRBV9|NA
TGTGCCAGCAGCGTTGGGACCCAAAGTGGGGAGACCCAGTACTTC
CASSVGTQSGETQYF
>few|TRBJ1-5|TRBV9|NA
TGTGCCAGCAGCGTAGATGGAGGGTATAATCAGCCCCAGCATTTT
CASSVDGGYNQPQHF
>NA|TRBJ1-6|TRBV25-1|TRBD1
TGTGCCAGCAGACAGGGGCTTAATTCACCCCTCCACTTT
CASRQGLNSPLHF
>NA|TRBJ2-1|TRBV4-1|NA
TGCGCCAGCAGCCCCCTAGGGAGGAGCTCCTACAATGAGCAGTTCTTC
CASSPLGRSSYNEQFF
>few|TRBJ1-1|TRBV29-1|TRBD1
TGCAGCGTGGTGGGACAGACGAACACTGAAGCTTTCTTT
CSVVGQTNTEAFF
>NA|TRBJ2-3|TRBV18|TRBD1
TGTGCCAGCTCAGCGACCCTGGGACAGTCCGGCACAGATACGCAGTATTTT
CASSATLGQSGTDTQYF
>NA|TRBJ2-5|TRBV19|NA
TGTGCCAGTAGTGTATCTACCCAAGAGACCCAGTACTTC
CASSVSTQETQYF
>NA|TRBJ1-1|TRBV6-5|NA
TGTGCCAGCAGTGAACACAGGAACACTGAAGCTTTCTTT
CASSEHRNTEAFF
>few|TRBJ2-3|TRBV6-5|NA
TGTGCCAGCAGTTCCAGCACAGATACGCAGTATTTT
CASSSSTDTQYF
>NA|TRBJ2-3|TRBV7-8|NA
TGTGCCAGCAGCTTAGGTTGGGCAGCTGGCACAGATACGCAGTATTTT
CASSLGWAAGTDTQYF
>NA|TRBJ1-1|TRBV29-1|NA
TGCAGCGTTGGACTCAGCGCGGGAACTGAAGCTTTCTTT
CSVGLSAGTEAFF
>few|TRBJ1-2|TRBV30|NA
TGTGCCTGGAGAGGAGAAGGGTTTGGCTACACCTTC
CAWRGEGFGYTF
>few|TRBJ2-7|TRBV11-2|NA
TGTGCCAGCAGCTCCAGTGTAGGGTCCTACGAGCAGTACTTC
CASSSSVGSYEQYF
>NA|TRBJ2-7|TRBV5-1|NA
TGCGCCAGCAGCTTCTCGTTCGACAGAACCTACGAGCAGTACTTC
CASSFSFDRTYEQYF
>NA|TRBJ1-1|TRBV4-1|TRBD1
TGCGCCAGCAGCCAAGGAATGCGGACAGGGAGCGGTAAGAACACTGAAGCTTTCTTT
CASSQGMRTGSGKNTEAFF
>few|TRBJ2-7|TRBV28|NA
TGTGCCAGCTCCACCCAGGCCTTATCCTCCTACGAGCAGTACTTC
CASSTQALSSYEQYF
>NA|TRBJ1-2|TRBV6-1|NA
TGTGCCAGCACCAATCTTCACGGGTATGGCTACACCTTC
CASTNLHGYGYTF
>few|TRBJ1-4|TRBV5-1|NA
TGCGCCAGCAGCTGGGGACGGCAGGGAAGCGAAAAACTGTTTTTT
CASSWGRQGSEKLFF
>NA|TRBJ1-2|TRBV7-3|NA
TGTGCCAGCAGCTTAGGGGGATACTATAACTATGGCTACACCTTC
CASSLGGYYNYGYTF
>NA|TRBJ1-5|TRBV30|NA
TGTGCCTGGGCGGGGACGGGAGGACAGCCCCAGCATTTT
CAWAGTGGQPQHF
>few|TRBJ1-1|TRBV27|TRBD1
TGTGCCAGCAGGGGGACAGGGGTCGAAGCTTTCTTT
CASRGTGVEAFF
>NA|TRBJ1-5|TRBV6-1|NA
TGTGCCAGCAGGGAGGACCTTAGTCAGCCCCAGCATTTT
CASREDLSQPQHF
>once|TRBJ1-5|TRBV30|NA
TGTGCCTGGAGTGTAAGGGGGAATCAGCCCCAGCATTTT
CAWSVRGNQPQHF
>NA|TRBJ2-3|TRBV27|NA
TGTGCCAGCAAGGGCTCGACTAGCACAGATACGCAGTATTTT
CASKGSTSTDTQYF
>NA|TRBJ2-5|TRBV30|NA
TGTGCCTGGAGTTCGGGGGGCGGGACTGGGACCCAGTACTTC
CAWSSGGGTGTQYF
>few|TRBJ2-7|TRBV28|NA
TGTGCCAGCAGTTTCCGGGCCCCCCGGCACGAGCAGTACTTC
CASSFRAPRHEQYF
>NA|TRBJ2-2|TRBV4-1|NA
TGCGCCAGCAGCCAAGATTTTTTTCAGGCCGGCTTCGCGAACACCGGGGAGCTGTTTTTT
CASSQDFFQAGFANTGELFF
>NA|TRBJ1-1|TRBV27|NA
TGTGCCAGCAGTCGGGCGGCAAACACTGAAGCTTTCTTT
CASSRAANTEAFF
>few|TRBJ1-2|TRBV29-1|NA
TGCAGCGTTGGAGTCGAAGGAGGCGGCTACACCTTC
CSVGVEGGGYTF
>NA|TRBJ1-2|TRBV30|NA
TGTGCCTGGGGGGTCCCGGGACACCTCTATGGCTACACCTTC
CAWGVPGHLYGYTF
>NA|TRBJ2-7|TRBV7-2|NA
TGTGCCAGCAGCTTAGCGGTTGACCCCGGGGGCGAGCAGTACTTC
CASSLAVDPGGEQYF
>few|TRBJ2-7|TRBV30|NA
TGTGCCTGGAGTGTCAACACCTACGAGCAGTACTTC
CAWSVNTYEQYF
>once|TRBJ2-1|TRBV27|TRBD1
TGTGCCAGCAAGGGGGCTCGCCCTTGGAATGAGCAGTTCTTC
CASKGARPWNEQFF
>once|TRBJ2-1|TRBV28|TRBD2
TGTGCCAGCAGTTCGGGGGGGCTCGACTACAATGAGCAGTTCTTC
CASSSGGLDYNEQFF
>NA|TRBJ2-5|TRBV5-1|TRBD2
TGCGCCAGCAGCTTGGCCCCTAGCGGGGGGGCGGAGACCCAGTACTTC
CASSLAPSGGAETQYF
>few|TRBJ2-7|TRBV4-1|NA
TGCGCCAGCAGCCCCGGATCGGGTACCTACGAGCAGTACTTC
CASSPGSGTYEQYF
>few|TRBJ1-2|TRBV5-6|TRBD1
TGTGCCAGCAGCCAAGTTTTCGGACAGGGCTATGGCTACACCTTC
CASSQVFGQGYGYTF
>NA|TRBJ2-3|TRBV5-1|NA
TGCGCCAGCAGCTCCCCGGATGGCACAGATACGCAGTATTTT
CASSSPDGTDTQYF
>few|TRBJ1-2|TRBV9|TRBD1
TGTGCCAGCAGCGACCGGGACAGCTATGGCTACACCTTC
CASSDRDSYGYTF
>NA|TRBJ1-3|TRBV29-1|NA
TGCAGCGTGTCCCCACAGGGCTCTGGAAACACCATATATTTT
CSVSPQGSGNTIYF
>NA|TRBJ2-2|TRBV6-6|TRBD2
TGTGCCAGCAGTTACAGCGGGAGGAGAACGACCGGGGAGCTGTTTTTT
CASSYSGRRTTGELFF
>few|TRBJ2-5|TRBV6-5|NA
TGTGCCAGCGGGGAGACCCAGTACTTC
CASGETQYF
>NA|TRBJ2-5|TRBV5-4|TRBD2
TGTGCCAGCAGCTTGCCTGGCGGCGGGGGGACCGGGACCCAGTACTTC
CASSLPGGGGTGTQYF
>few|TRBJ1-1|TRBV29-1|TRBD1
TGCAGCGTTGAGGGACAGGGAGGTACTGAAGCTTTCTTT
CSVEGQGGTEAFF
>NA|TRBJ1-2|TRBV29-1|NA
TGCAGCGCCGTACACGGAGGAGGCTACACCTTC
CSAVHGGGYTF
>NA|TRBJ2-7|TRBV2|NA
TGTGCCAGCAGGGGCGCAAAGGGGACGGGACCCTACGAGCAGTACTTC
CASRGAKGTGPYEQYF
>few|TRBJ2-3|TRBV30|TRBD2
TGTGCCTGGAGTGTAGCGGGGGGCCCAGATACGCAGTATTTT
CAWSVAGGPDTQYF
>few|TRBJ1-1|TRBV18|TRBD1
TGTGCCAGCTCACCGGGGACAGGGGGCACTGAAGCTTTCTTT
CASSPGTGGTEAFF
>NA|TRBJ2-3|TRBV5-1|NA
TGCGCCAGCAGCTTGGTGTCGAGCACAGATACGCAGTATTTT
CASSLVSSTDTQYF
>NA|TRBJ1-2|TRBV28|NA
TGTGCCAGCAGTTTGGGTTTTTGGAGGAGTTATGGCTACACCTTC
CASSLGFWRSYGYTF
>few|TRBJ1-2|TRBV19|NA
TGTGCCAGTACCATCGGGGGGCGGACTAACTATGGCTACACCTTC
CASTIGGRTNYGYTF
>NA|TRBJ2-7|TRBV7-9|NA
TGTGCCAGCAGCTTTCACGCAGGGGCTGGCGAGCAGTACTTC
CASSFHAGAGEQYF
>few|TRBJ2-1|TRBV5-1|TRBD1
TGCGCCAGCAGGTCTGAACCGGGACAGGCGTACAATGAGCAGTTCTTC
CASRSEPGQAYNEQFF
>NA|TRBJ1-4|TRBV7-9|NA
TGTGCCAGCAGCTATGAGCCTTCTTCGAATGAAAAACTGTTTTTT
CASSYEPSSNEKLFF